The TCR beta chain under discussion was sequenced for a study of CD8 T cells in Susac syndrome. V lost 5 bases, J lost 7 bases, and 11 bases stayed unmatched. Looked up from germline, CDR1 is DFQATT and CDR2 is SNEGSKA (reference sequence). The CDR3 is made up of 14 amino acids. Notes on this clonotype: The antigen remains undetermined.

An amount of RNA that ranged from about 0.45 to 1 ug was reverse transcribed with random hexamers. The immunoSEQ assay covered 54 Vbeta and 13 Jbeta segments for CDR3. TCRdb called the immunoSEQ multiplex PCR reads again in MiXCR, with one record for every CDR3 protein. The table records 180,000 or so distinct CDR3 sequences, about 94% of them present only once. Notes on the study in general: The study conceded that relatively few individuals underwent its TCR sequencing and HLA analysis.

CD8+ and CD4+ blood T cells underwent TCR beta sequencing. FACS enriched CD8+ TEMRA cells, while bulk CD8+ and CD4+ were negatively isolated. The sample comprised CD4+ T cells from PBMCs. This clonotype originated in a human donor in good health. The chain joins TRBV20-1 to TRBJ1-2; TRBD1 aligns across 9 bases. CDR3 DNA sequence: TGCAGTGCTGAACAAGACAGGGGGGACTCTGGCTACACCTTC. It specifies CSAEQDRGDSGYTF.